This is a list of T cell receptor beta chains from one sample in a study of blood T cells in healthy people across ages. In TCRdb, the 5' RACE reads were re-called with MiXCR into one record per CDR3 protein. The data hold over a million distinct CDR3 sequences, with 45% observed a single time. What was sequenced was blood. Every receptor here comes from a woman aged 60 to 75 in good health. The CDR3 runs from the conserved cysteine through the conserved F or W. D genes are given only for firm matches. Size is stated for part of the rows, as once, few or many counts, or as a class when the clone is expanded.

abundance | j_gene | v_gene | d_gene | CDR3aa | CDR3nt
NA | TRBJ1-1 | TRBV5-1 | NA | CASSLASVRRAGTEAFF | TGCGCCAGCAGCTTGGCGAGCGTGCGACGGGCAGGCACTGAAGCTTTCTTT
few | TRBJ2-7 | TRBV2 | NA | CASVVNSYEQYF | TGTGCCAGCGTGGTTAACTCCTACGAGCAGTACTTC
NA | TRBJ1-2 | TRBV28 | TRBD1 | CASSSPGQGAGGYTF | TGTGCCAGCAGTTCGCCGGGACAGGGGGCTGGGGGCTACACCTTC
many | TRBJ2-3 | TRBV20-1 | TRBD2 | CSARTGLAGGTDTQYF | TGCAGTGCTAGGACGGGACTAGCGGGGGGCACAGATACGCAGTATTTT
few | TRBJ2-1 | TRBV15 | NA | CATSRGPGSSYNEQFF | TGTGCCACCAGCAGAGGTCCGGGGAGCTCCTACAATGAGCAGTTCTTC
NA | TRBJ2-1 | TRBV2 | TRBD2 | CASTEYGLAGNEQFF | TGTGCCAGCACTGAGTACGGACTAGCGGGGAATGAGCAGTTCTTC
NA | TRBJ1-2 | TRBV7-9 | NA | CASSLGLRWNGYTF | TGTGCCAGCAGCTTAGGATTGAGATGGAATGGCTACACCTTC
few | TRBJ1-5 | TRBV4-2 | TRBD1 | CASSPKGGQAVGNQPQHF | TGTGCCAGCAGCCCAAAGGGTGGACAGGCAGTCGGCAATCAGCCCCAGCATTTT
few | TRBJ2-5 | TRBV25-1 | NA | CASSEDVIQETQYF | TGTGCCAGCAGTGAGGATGTCATCCAAGAGACCCAGTACTTC
NA | TRBJ2-7 | TRBV7-2 | NA | CASSLVGEGYEQYF | TGTGCCAGCAGCTTAGTGGGAGAAGGCTACGAGCAGTACTTC
NA | TRBJ2-7 | TRBV28 | NA | CASSFQGSAGEQYF | TGTGCCAGCAGTTTTCAGGGGTCGGCGGGTGAGCAGTACTTC
few | TRBJ2-5 | TRBV20-1 | TRBD2 | CSAEGFMAGGHSREQETQYF | TGCAGTGCCGAGGGGTTTATGGCGGGAGGGCACTCACGGGAACAAGAGACCCAGTACTTC
NA | TRBJ2-7 | TRBV5-1 | NA | CASSLVFRGDEQYF | TGCGCCAGCAGCTTGGTGTTTAGGGGGGACGAGCAGTACTTC
NA | TRBJ2-1 | TRBV2 | TRBD1 | CASLDRVNEQFF | TGTGCCAGCCTGGACAGGGTCAATGAGCAGTTCTTC
many | TRBJ1-1 | TRBV2 | NA | CASRNRVNTEAFF | TGTGCCAGCAGGAACAGGGTGAACACTGAAGCTTTCTTT
NA | TRBJ2-1 | TRBV7-9 | TRBD2 | CASSLDIAGNYNEQFF | TGTGCCAGCAGCTTAGATATAGCGGGAAACTACAATGAGCAGTTCTTC
NA | TRBJ2-5 | TRBV12-3/TRBV12-4 | NA | CASSFPRGFGYQETQYF | TGTGCCAGCAGTTTCCCGAGGGGTTTCGGGTACCAAGAGACCCAGTACTTC
NA | TRBJ2-1 | TRBV3-1 | TRBD2 | CASSQHPTSGGEQFF | TGTGCCAGCAGCCAACATCCGACTAGCGGGGGTGAGCAGTTCTTC
NA | TRBJ2-2 | TRBV2 | NA | CASSEARGYTGELFF | TGTGCCAGCAGTGAGGCCAGGGGATACACCGGGGAGCTGTTTTTT
NA | TRBJ2-7 | TRBV6-2/TRBV6-3 | TRBD1 | CASNWDSELYEQYF | TGTGCCAGCAACTGGGACAGTGAACTCTACGAGCAGTACTTC
NA | TRBJ1-4 | TRBV12-3/TRBV12-4 | TRBD1 | CASSLGQGAWEKLFF | TGTGCCAGCAGTTTAGGGCAGGGGGCATGGGAAAAACTGTTTTTT
NA | TRBJ2-5 | TRBV7-2 | TRBD1 | CASSSAGTGGQTQYF | TGTGCCAGCAGCTCCGCCGGGACAGGTGGCCAGACCCAGTACTTC
few | TRBJ2-6 | TRBV20-1 | NA | CSARVGRRSGANVLTF | TGCAGTGCTAGAGTGGGCAGGCGCTCTGGGGCCAACGTCCTGACTTTC
NA | TRBJ2-3 | TRBV5-1 | NA | CASSLTPGLGDQTDTQYF | TGCGCCAGCAGCTTAACCCCGGGTCTAGGAGACCAGACAGATACGCAGTATTTT
once | TRBJ2-3 | TRBV12-3/TRBV12-4 | TRBD2 | CASSRSGSGTDAEYF | TGTGCCAGCAGTCGAAGCGGGAGTGGCACAGATGCGGAGTATTTT
NA | TRBJ1-4 | TRBV6-6 | TRBD1 | CASTLTGGWTNEKLFF | TGTGCCAGCACCTTGACAGGGGGCTGGACTAATGAAAAACTGTTTTTT
few | TRBJ2-5 | TRBV5-1 | NA | CASSPERSPRETQYF | TGCGCCAGCAGCCCGGAGAGGAGCCCCAGGGAGACCCAGTACTTC
NA | TRBJ2-3 | TRBV12-3/TRBV12-4 | NA | CASSLGTKSTDAQYF | TGTGCCAGCAGTTTAGGCACCAAGAGCACAGATGCGCAGTATTTT
NA | TRBJ1-1 | TRBV12-3/TRBV12-4 | TRBD1 | CASTGQGLTEAFF | TGTGCCAGCACTGGACAGGGGTTAACTGAAGCTTTCTTT
NA | TRBJ2-7 | TRBV7-2 | TRBD2 | CAAGTSGRALVSREQYF | TGTGCCGCAGGGACTAGCGGGAGGGCCCTGGTATCACGCGAGCAGTACTTC
NA | TRBJ2-7 | TRBV6-5 | TRBD1 | CASSGGQALHAQYF | TGTGCCAGCAGTGGGGGACAGGCCCTTCATGCCCAGTACTTC
few | TRBJ2-1 | TRBV7-3 | TRBD2 | CASAGGLAGNNEQFF | TGTGCCAGCGCCGGCGGACTAGCGGGAAACAATGAGCAGTTCTTC
NA | TRBJ2-5 | TRBV11-2 | TRBD2 | CASTTSGMQETQYF | TGTGCCAGCACCACCAGCGGGATGCAAGAGACCCAGTACTTC
NA | TRBJ1-2 | TRBV28 | NA | CASSDGVDGYTF | TGTGCCAGCAGTGACGGGGTTGATGGCTACACCTTC